This TCR beta chain originates from a study of T cells after posttransplantation cyclophosphamide. Study-wide findings and caveats: Blood and skin or GI T cell repertoires showed limited TRB overlap.

The CDR3 length is 12 residues. Germline CDR1 and CDR2: PRHDT and FYEKMQ (reference sequence). Trimming took off 5 bases at V and 13 bases at J, with 15 bases between the two ends. Concerning this clone itself: Its antigen is unidentified.

Sequencing was performed with immunoSEQ multiplex PCR; in TCRdb, only in-frame clones are kept and a portion is missing. The sample contains around 3,000 clones, around 57% of which appear only once. The chain couples TRBV13 to TRBJ2-1, with TRBD2 as a possible D gene (6 bases). This TCR was sampled from a woman in her 30s in good health and a related stem cell transplant donor. The sequenced sample consisted of memory CD8+ T cells sorted from blood. CDR3 amino acids: CASSVHRDSQFF. In DNA, the CDR3 is TGTGCCAGCAGCGTACACCGGGACTCCCAGTTCTTC.